The 17 T cell receptor beta chains in this list originate from one sample, sequenced in a study of blood T cell repertoires in COVID-19. This table comes from immunoSEQ multiplex PCR, and its TCRdb copy is limited to in-frame clones, with some not included. The sample contains about 79,000 clones, 85% to 90% of which appear only once. Sample: peripheral blood. The receptors shown here come from a man between 70 and 80 years old with active or convalescent COVID-19.

Only one count was recorded for this clone. The chain recombines TRBV7-9 with TRBJ1-3, with D perhaps matching TRBD1 (5 bases). Trimming took off 8 bases at V and 0 bases at J, with 17 bases between the two ends. CDR3 length: 16 residues. Germline lookup yields CDR1 SEHNR and CDR2 FQNEAQ (reference sequence). In DNA, the CDR3 is TGTGCCAGCCAAAGCGGGGCCGGCTACTCTGGAAACACCATATATTTT. It specifies CASQSGAGYSGNTIYF.

This clone has just a few counts. V gene TRBV18 combines with J gene TRBJ1-5, with a tentative D call TRBD1 (5 bases). The V gene lost 2 bases and the J gene lost 4 bases, with 21 bases spanning the gap. The CDR3 contains 18 residues. Germline loops: CDR1 KGHSH, CDR2 LQKENI. The DNA of the CDR3 is TGTGCCAGCTCACCAGTCAGGGCGCGCCCCGCCGGGAATCAGCCCCAGCATTTT. Amino acid sequence: CASSPVRARPAGNQPQHF.

V and J are TRBV5-5 and TRBJ1-5; D is uncertain. V lost 2 bases to trimming and J lost 4 bases, with 7 bases between them. CDR3 size: 13 residues. Germline V gene lookup returns CDR1 SGHKS and CDR2 YYEKEE (reference sequence). CDR3 DNA: TGTGCCAGCAGCTTTACGCGGAATCAGCCCCAGCATTTT. This gives the protein CASSFTRNQPQHF.

V gene TRBV18 combines with J gene TRBJ2-1, with D perhaps TRBD2 (6 bases). From germline, CDR1 is KGHSH and CDR2 LQKENI. This CDR3 has 18 residues. Trimming took off 0 bases at V and 8 bases at J, with 23 bases between the two ends. Here the CDR3 reads CASSPPLADNNVRYEQFF. Written as DNA, the CDR3 is TGTGCCAGCTCACCACCGTTAGCGGACAATAATGTTAGGTATGAGCAGTTCTTC.

This clone is a singleton in its sample. One end of the junction fails to match germline, which may point to a read error. The chain uses TRBV5-1 and TRBJ2-1, with TRBD2 matching over 9 bases. Germline V gene lookup returns CDR1 SGHRS and CDR2 YFSETQ. The CDR3 has 16 residues. CDR3 in DNA: TGCGCCAGCAGTTTGGGGTTAGCGGGAGTTAGGGATGAGCAGTTCTTC. This codes for CASSLGLAGVRDEQFF.

V usage is TRBV14 and J usage is TRBJ1-1; tentatively, D is TRBD1 (5 bases). The germline gives CDR1 SGHDN, CDR2 FVKESK. Trimming stripped 0 bases from V and 4 bases from J, with 12 bases between. This CDR3 spans 15 amino acids. The CDR3 DNA reads TGTGCCAGCAGCCAAGATCTGGCAGGGCCCACTGAAGCTTTCTTT. It is translated as CASSQDLAGPTEAFF. Supplemented by reference TRBV14 and TRBJ1-1, the full variable domain reads EAGVTQFPSHSVIEKGQTVTLRCDPISGHDNLYWYRRVMGKEIKFLLHFVKESKQDESGMPNNRFLAERTGGTYSTLKVQPAELEDSGVYFCASSQDLAGPTEAFFGQGTRLTVV.

The chain uses TRBV29-1 and TRBJ1-1; 9 nucleotides agree with TRBD1. Trimming cost V 7 bases and J 0 bases; bases outside gene matches: 3. Germline lookup yields CDR1 SQVTM and CDR2 ANQGSEA. CDR3 length: 13 amino acids. The CDR3 loop reads CSAGDRVNTEAFF. DNA of the CDR3: TGCAGCGCAGGGGACAGGGTGAACACTGAAGCTTTCTTT.

This chain joins TRBV25-1 and TRBJ1-1; D uncertain. CDR3 length: 12 amino acids. Germline V gives CDR1 MGHDK, CDR2 SYGVNS. V dropped 6 bases and J dropped 1 base, with 6 bases sitting between them. CDR3 nucleotide sequence: TGTGCCAGCAGCCCGGGGAACACTGAAGCTTTCTTT. It codes for CASSPGNTEAFF. The full variable domain, with the rest looked up from reference TRBV25-1 and TRBJ1-1, is EADIYQTPRYLVIGTGKKITLECSQTMGHDKMYWYQQDPGMELHLIHYSYGVNSTEKGDLSSESTVSRIRTEHFPLTLESARPSHTSQYLCASSPGNTEAFFGQGTRLTVV.

The chain uses TRBV2 and TRBJ1-6; a weak D match, TRBD1 (5 bases). Germline V gene lookup returns CDR1 SNHLY and CDR2 FYNNEI. This CDR3 region has 14 residues. The ends were cut back, 10 bases at V and 1 base at J, with 11 bases in the middle. CDR3 protein: CATGRSSYNSPLHF. Written as DNA, the CDR3 is TGTGCCACAGGGCGGTCTTCCTATAATTCACCCCTCCACTTT. Full variable domain (remainder filled in from reference TRBV2 and TRBJ1-6): EPEVTQTPSHQVTQMGQEVILRCVPISNHLYFYWYRQILGQKVEFLVSFYNNEISEKSEIFDDQFSVERPDGSNFTLKIRSTKLEDSAMYFCATGRSSYNSPLHFGNGTRLTVT.

This chain uses TRBV3-1 (or the pseudogene TRBV3-2) with TRBJ1-1, with TRBD1 matching over 7 bases. CDR3 size: 14 residues. CDR1 is LGHDT, CDR2 YNNKEL, per germline (reference sequence). After removal of 2 bases from V and 6 bases from J, the junction contained 6 bases not matched to a gene. The CDR3 DNA sequence: TGTGCCAGCAGCCAACAATCACAGGGGTCTGAAGCTTTCTTT. This translates into CASSQQSQGSEAFF.

This clone was detected once. The chain uses TRBV4-1 and TRBJ1-2; TRBD1 matches at 12 bases. V gave up 0 bases and J gave up 4 bases; unmatched junction bases: 3. The CDR3 runs to 16 residues. Germline values: CDR1 MGHRA, CDR2 YSYEKL. This CDR3 reads CASSQDGTGGLYGYTF. The CDR3 bases are TGCGCCAGCAGCCAAGATGGGACAGGGGGCCTCTATGGCTACACCTTC.

V and J are TRBV25-1 and TRBJ2-5; 8 bases agree with TRBD2. Trimming removed 9 bases from V and 5 bases from J; junction bases left unmatched: 8. The CDR3 is 13 amino acids. The germline V gene has CDR1 MGHDK and CDR2 SYGVNS. The CDR3 here is CASTLAGRETQYF. The CDR3 bases are TGTGCCAGTACTCTAGCGGGTCGGGAGACCCAGTACTTC.

This rearrangement joins TRBV30 to TRBJ1-5; no reliable D call. Per germline, CDR1 GTSNPN and CDR2 SVGIG (reference sequence). The CDR3 runs to 14 residues. Trimming left V 0 bases short and J 3 bases short, with 9 bases between. This chain's CDR3 is CAWSVKTLNQPQHF. The CDR3 DNA reads TGTGCCTGGAGTGTCAAGACTCTCAATCAGCCCCAGCATTTT. The variable domain in full, completed from reference TRBV30 and TRBJ1-5, reads SQTIHQWPATLVQPVGSPLSLECTVEGTSNPNLYWYRQAAGRGLQLLFYSVGIGQISSEVPQNLSASRPQDRQFILSSKKLLLSDSGFYLCAWSVKTLNQPQHFGDGTRLSIL.

The chain has TRBV7-3 and TRBJ2-1, with 8 bases identical to TRBD1. The V gene end was trimmed by 5 bases and the J gene end by 5 bases; junction bases not matched to a gene: 8. CDR1 SGHTA and CDR2 FQGTGA come from the germline V gene. CDR3 size: 15 residues. For the CDR3, the DNA is TGTGCCAGCAGCAACCGACAGGGGACAGACAATGAGCAGTTCTTC. Translation: CASSNRQGTDNEQFF. The full variable domain, with the rest looked up from reference TRBV7-3 and TRBJ2-1, is GAGVSQTPSNKVTEKGKYVELRCDPISGHTALYWYRQSLGQGPEFLIYFQGTGAADDSGLPNDRFFAVRPEGSVSTLKIQRTERGDSAVYLCASSNRQGTDNEQFFGPGTRLTVL.

The chain employs TRBV6-6 and TRBJ2-4, with D perhaps matching TRBD2 (6 bases). V lost 6 bases and J lost 2, with 17 bases in between. This CDR3 spans 16 amino acids. Germline V gene lookup returns CDR1 MNHNY and CDR2 SVGAGI (reference sequence). In DNA form, the CDR3 reads TGTGCCAGCAGGGGTAGTAGCGGCGTCACCAAAAACATTCAGTACTTC. Residues: CASRGSSGVTKNIQYF.

The genes are TRBV28 and TRBJ2-5; D gene unclear. The CDR3 spans 14 residues. Deletions cut 5 bases from V and 1 base from J, with 11 bases between. Germline V gene sequence: CDR1 MDHEN, CDR2 SYDVKM. The CDR3 reads CASSLSTFQETQYF. CDR3 sequence (DNA): TGTGCCAGCAGTCTGTCGACATTCCAAGAGACCCAGTACTTC.

The rearrangement links TRBV5-1 to TRBJ1-2; D gene unclear. CDR1 is SGHRS, CDR2 YFSETQ, per germline. The CDR3 is 16 residues long. Trimming stripped 5 bases from V and 2 bases from J, with 19 bases between. CDR3 DNA sequence: TGCGCCAGCAGGTCTTCAGGAAACTGGGTAAACTATGGCTACACCTTC. Its translation: CASRSSGNWVNYGYTF.